This paragraph covers one T cell receptor beta chain sequence. Antigen: not known. This CDR3 is 14 amino acids long. Germline V gene data show CDR1 as GTSNPN and CDR2 as SVGIG (reference sequence). Trimming cost V 4 bases and J 0 bases; bases outside gene matches: 5. Use of 60 Vbeta and 13 Jbeta primers characterized the PCR. The repertoire was sequenced with immunoSEQ multiplex PCR; TCRdb's copy has only in-frame clones and lacks some. Among 70,000 or so clones listed, roughly 88% were seen once. This specimen comes from a study of cytomegalovirus exposure and HLA in healthy donors. Study results and limitations: In vitro confirmation showed a few CMV-associated chains to be CMV antigen specific. TCR beta V segments were, for the most part, productive about 87% or about 30% of the time in an earlier analysis.

The rearrangement joins TRBV30 to TRBJ2-7, with 8 bases that match TRBD2. Sequenced material: PBMCs. The receptor comes from a young woman in good health and CMV-seronegative. CDR3 in DNA: TGTGCCTGGACCGGGGGGGGTAGCTCCTACGAGCAGTACTTC. Translated, it gives CAWTGGGSSYEQYF.